The entry below gives a single T cell receptor beta chain sequence along with its context. Antigen unknown. Though nominally healthy at sampling, donors likely had unrecorded immune exposures. The data are from a study of cytomegalovirus exposure and HLA in healthy donors. Findings of the study overall: Investigators reported approximately 150 TCR beta chains as tied to cytomegalovirus. In a later analysis, V- and J-gene trimming of beta chains associated with a DCLRE1C missense variant, replicated independently.

PCR was performed using 60 Vbeta and 13 Jbeta primers. In the source study's methods: In a later analysis, the count reached roughly 80 million unique TCR beta chains, with approximately 10 million shared. Using immunoSEQ multiplex PCR, the repertoire was profiled, and TCRdb retains in-frame clones only, with some absent. V and J calls and clone size come straight from that table; D and trimming were deduced from the DNA. Found here are about 180,000 clones, roughly 82% of them singletons; the top ten hold over 1.5%. Between the trimmed V and J ends, which lost 4 bases and 1 base, there was a span of 7 bases. Germline V gene lookup returns CDR1 MGHRA and CDR2 YSYEKL. CDR3 length: 14 amino acids.

The sequenced sample consisted of PBMCs. The V call is TRBV4-1, the J call TRBJ1-4; the D is unclear. This TCR derives from a man aged 40-55 years in good health and CMV-seronegative. The CDR3 sequence: CASSRRETNEKLFF. CDR3 DNA: TGCGCCAGCAGCCGGAGGGAAACTAATGAAAAACTGTTTTTT.